The present TCR beta chain was sequenced within a study of shared clonotypes between healthy human individuals. Findings of the study overall: Generation of non-shared clonotypes was less probable than generation of clonotypes shared by all four donors.

Only in-frame clones appear in the TCRdb table, and some are missing; sequencing was by immunoSEQ multiplex PCR. Of around 350,000 clones in the sample, less than 75% were seen once. Note on this clone: Its specificity is not known.

Participating donors were healthy, HIV-negative adults free of recent acute infections or vaccinations. CD4+ cells underwent separation, giving CD45RA+ naive and CD45RA-negative memory subsets. Sequenced sample: memory CD4+ T cells sorted from blood. Regarding subset: CD45RA-negative fraction. The TCR originated in a young man in good health.

CDR3 loop: CASSVDGVYQPQHF. The DNA for the CDR3 is TGTGCCAGCAGCGTAGACGGCGTCTATCAGCCCCAGCATTTT. The rearrangement links TRBV9 to TRBJ1-5, with D unclear. The CDR3 is 14 amino acids. Germline CDR1 reads SGDLS; CDR2 reads YYNGEE. The V and J ends lost 0 bases and 5 bases respectively, with 9 bases between them.